The 6 T cell receptor beta chains reported below all come from one sample, sequenced in a study of T-cell memory formation after mild COVID-19. TCRdb recomputed calls from the 5' RACE reads with MiXCR, one row per CDR3 protein. The table shows hundreds of thousands of distinct CDR3 sequences, with roughly a fifth occurring only once. The sample taken for sequencing was PBMCs or a T cell subset sorted from them (not recorded which). The receptors here all came from an adult woman who had mild COVID-19 (a few samples of this study predate the infection). Cell type and time point are not known.

The V call is TRBV20-1, the J call TRBJ2-5; D tentatively reads TRBD1 or TRBD2 (5 bases each). CDR1 is DFQATT, CDR2 SNEGSKA, per germline (reference sequence). Between the trimmed V and J ends, which lost 5 bases and 4 bases, there was a span of 20 bases. This CDR3 is built from 15 residues. DNA of the CDR3: TGCAGTGCTCGGCCCGGGGACCCGGCGGGAGAGACCCAGTACTTC. This encodes CSARPGDPAGETQYF.

The V call is TRBV6-1, the J call TRBJ2-3; D is unclear. In germline, CDR1 is MNHNS, CDR2 SASEGT. The CDR3 runs 13 residues. Trimming shortened V by 6 bases and J by 6 bases, and 13 bases separated the two germline ends. This chain's CDR3 is CASSTFLGDTQYF. CDR3 sequence (DNA): TGTGCCAGCAGCACCTTTCTCGGGGATACGCAGTATTTT.

This clonotype was counted between two and nine times. J is TRBJ1-6 and V is TRBV7-3; 9 bases agree with TRBD1. CDR1 is SGHTA, CDR2 FQGTGA, per germline. The J segment lost 9 bases and the V segment lost 4 bases, leaving 4 bases of the junction unmatched. CDR3 length: 14 amino acids. CDR3 sequence (DNA): TGTGCCAGCAGCTCTACAGGGGGCGGTTCACCCCTCCACTTT. Translating gives CASSSTGGGSPLHF.

The table lists this clonotype with a few counts. The CDR3 sequence: CASSEARNGLYEQYF. In DNA form, the CDR3 reads TGTGCCAGCAGTGAAGCAAGGAATGGCCTCTACGAGCAGTACTTC. The genes are TRBV6-1 and TRBJ2-7; no clear D gene. The V gene's germline CDR1 is MNHNS and CDR2 SASEGT. This CDR3 comprises 15 residues. V gave up 0 bases and J gave up 3 bases, with 12 bases separating them.

This clonotype was observed a handful of times. The chain uses TRBV20-1 and TRBJ1-5, with D tentatively TRBD1 (5 bases). The V end lost 3 bases, the J end lost 0 bases, and 21 bases lay between the germline ends. Germline assignment: CDR1 DFQATT and CDR2 SNEGSKA (reference sequence). This CDR3 region has 18 residues. This CDR3 reads CSARGVRALHYSNQPQHF. CDR3 nucleotide sequence: TGCAGTGCTAGGGGGGTCAGGGCCCTTCATTATAGCAATCAGCCCCAGCATTTT.

The CDR3 protein is CASSSPRAGEAGELFF. As DNA, the CDR3 is TGTGCCAGCAGCTCCCCCCGGGCAGGGGAGGCCGGGGAGCTGTTTTTT. The chain is built from TRBV7-9 and TRBJ2-2, with D perhaps assigned TRBD1 or TRBD2 (6 bases each). Per germline, CDR1 SEHNR and CDR2 FQNEAQ (reference sequence). This CDR3 contains 16 residues. Between the trimmed V and J ends, which lost 4 bases and 6 bases, there was a span of 18 bases.